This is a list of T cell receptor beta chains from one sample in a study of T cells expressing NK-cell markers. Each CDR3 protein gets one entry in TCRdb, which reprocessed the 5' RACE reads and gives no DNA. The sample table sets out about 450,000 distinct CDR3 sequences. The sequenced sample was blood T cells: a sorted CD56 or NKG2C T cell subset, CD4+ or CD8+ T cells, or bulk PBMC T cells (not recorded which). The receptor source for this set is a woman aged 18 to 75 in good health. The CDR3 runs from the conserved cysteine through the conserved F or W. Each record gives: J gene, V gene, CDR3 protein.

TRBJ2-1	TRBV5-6	CASSFTPTSGDYNEQFF
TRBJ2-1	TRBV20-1	CSARGGGQGEQFF
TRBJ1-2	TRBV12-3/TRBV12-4	CASSFRRPGYGYTF
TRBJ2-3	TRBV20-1	CSARSGQNPTDTQYF
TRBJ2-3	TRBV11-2	CASSPSSSGDTQYF
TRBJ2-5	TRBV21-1	CASTRQGRRETQYF
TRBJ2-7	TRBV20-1	CSASIQGAPTYEQYF
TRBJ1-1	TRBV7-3	CASSLKQGAEAFF
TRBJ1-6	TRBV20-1	CSAGPSYNSPLHF
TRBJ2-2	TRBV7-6	CASSLGGTSGGPTGELFF
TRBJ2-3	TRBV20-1	CSARVGGGRTDTQYF
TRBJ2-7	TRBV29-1	CSVERGLGLGEQYF
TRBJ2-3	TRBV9	CASSTRQSTDTQYF
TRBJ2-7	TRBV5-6	CASSLRGASDEQYF
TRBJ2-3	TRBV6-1	CASPVEAENTDTQYF
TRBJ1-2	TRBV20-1	CSAREAGSANYGYTF
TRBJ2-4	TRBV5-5	CASSTLGTSGRALDIQYF
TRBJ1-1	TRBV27	CASSGRSGRINTEAFF
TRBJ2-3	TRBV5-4	CASRRTSGNTDTQYF
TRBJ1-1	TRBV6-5	CASSLLGVTEAFF
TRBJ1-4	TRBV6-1	CASRVSANEKLFF
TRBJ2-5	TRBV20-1	CSANPSGRASLETQYF
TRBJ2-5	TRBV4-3	CASSPGHLPQETQYF
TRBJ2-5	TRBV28	CASRTGQRYQETQYF
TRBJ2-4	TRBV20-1	CSGMSGLAKNIQYF
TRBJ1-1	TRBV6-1	CASNGGGRRPNTEAFF
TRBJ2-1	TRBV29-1	CSVPRASSYNEQFF
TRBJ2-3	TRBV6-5	CASSYEGGLAQYF
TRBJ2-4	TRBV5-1	CASSPTTGRFDIQYF
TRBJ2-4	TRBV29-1	CSVGTGLSKNIQYF
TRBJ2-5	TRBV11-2	CASSQLEAQYF
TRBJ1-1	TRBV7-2	CASSLAYAGARGEAFF
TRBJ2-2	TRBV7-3	CASSFSGRRDTGELFF
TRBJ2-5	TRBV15	CATSRFGQDQETQYF
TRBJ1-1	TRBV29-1	CSVAGGRDTEAFF
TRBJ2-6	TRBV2	CATPRAGLSGANVLTF
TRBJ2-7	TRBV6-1	CASSRSGGSSYEQYF
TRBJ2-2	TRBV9	CASSAVRANTGELFF
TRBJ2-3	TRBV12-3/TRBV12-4	CASSNPTGTLGRGTDTQYF
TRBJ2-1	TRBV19	CASSIQGGAYNEQFF
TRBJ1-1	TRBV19	CASNSGGITEAFF